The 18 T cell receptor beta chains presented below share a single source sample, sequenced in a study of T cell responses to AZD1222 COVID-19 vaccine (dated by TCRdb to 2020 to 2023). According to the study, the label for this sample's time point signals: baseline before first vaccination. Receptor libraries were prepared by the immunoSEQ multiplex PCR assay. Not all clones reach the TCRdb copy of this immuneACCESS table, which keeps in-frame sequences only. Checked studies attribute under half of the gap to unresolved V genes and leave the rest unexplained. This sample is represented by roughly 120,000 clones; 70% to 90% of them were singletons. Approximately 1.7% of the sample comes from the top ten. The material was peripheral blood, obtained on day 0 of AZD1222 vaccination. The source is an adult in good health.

The CDR3 DNA sequence: TGTGCCTGGAGTGTACGGGTGAACACTGAAGCTTTCTTT. This codes for CAWSVRVNTEAFF. The J gene is TRBJ1-1, the V gene TRBV30; D is unclear. The length of the CDR3 is 13 residues. CDR1 GTSNPN and CDR2 SVGIG come from the germline V gene (reference sequence). Trimming took off 0 bases at V and 0 bases at J, with 5 bases between the two ends.

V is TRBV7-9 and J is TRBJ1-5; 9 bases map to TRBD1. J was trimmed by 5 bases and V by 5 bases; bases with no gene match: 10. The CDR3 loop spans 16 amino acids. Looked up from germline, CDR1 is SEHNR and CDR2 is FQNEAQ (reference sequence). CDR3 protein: CASSQTTGTGYQPQHF. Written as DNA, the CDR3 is TGTGCCAGCAGCCAAACGACCGGGACAGGGTATCAGCCCCAGCATTTT. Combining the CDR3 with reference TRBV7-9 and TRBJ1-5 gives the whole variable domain DTGVSQNPRHKITKRGQNVTFRCDPISEHNRLYWYRQTLGQGPEFLTYFQNEAQLEKSRLLSDRFSAERPKGSFSTLEIQRTEQGDSAMYLCASSQTTGTGYQPQHFGDGTRLSIL.

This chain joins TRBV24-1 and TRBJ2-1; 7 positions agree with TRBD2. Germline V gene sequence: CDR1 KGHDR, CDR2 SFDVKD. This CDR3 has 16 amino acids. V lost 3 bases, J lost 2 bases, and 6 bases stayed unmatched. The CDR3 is CATSDTGGGPYNEQFF. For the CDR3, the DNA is TGTGCCACCAGTGATACCGGGGGAGGGCCCTACAATGAGCAGTTCTTC.

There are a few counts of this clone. Written as DNA, the CDR3 is TGTGCCAGCAGCCAAACAGGGGTTCTGGAAAACACCATATATTTT. Amino acid sequence: CASSQTGVLENTIYF. The chain links TRBV4-2 to TRBJ1-3; 7 bases are shared with TRBD1. The trim removed 2 bases at V and 6 bases at J, leaving 7 bases unmatched. Per the germline V gene, CDR1 is LGHNA and CDR2 is YNFKEQ. The CDR3 extends over 15 amino acids.

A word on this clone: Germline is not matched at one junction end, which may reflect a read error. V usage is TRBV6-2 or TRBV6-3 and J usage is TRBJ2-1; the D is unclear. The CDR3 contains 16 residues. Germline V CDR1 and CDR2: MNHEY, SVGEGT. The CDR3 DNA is TGTGCCAGCAGTCCCCCCCTAGGATGGGCAGACAATGAACAGTTCTTC. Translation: CASSPPLGWADNEQFF.

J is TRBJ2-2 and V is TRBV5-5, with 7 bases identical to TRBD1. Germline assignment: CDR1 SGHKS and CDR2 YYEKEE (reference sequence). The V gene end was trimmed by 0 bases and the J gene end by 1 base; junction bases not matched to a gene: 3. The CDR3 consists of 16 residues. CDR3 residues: CASSLVGTENTGELFF. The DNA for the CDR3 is TGTGCCAGCAGCTTGGTCGGGACAGAGAACACCGGGGAGCTGTTTTTT.

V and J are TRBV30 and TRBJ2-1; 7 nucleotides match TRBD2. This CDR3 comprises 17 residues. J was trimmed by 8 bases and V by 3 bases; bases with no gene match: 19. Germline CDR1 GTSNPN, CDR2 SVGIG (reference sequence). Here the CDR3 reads CAWSSLIRGGGGDEQFF. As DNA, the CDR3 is TGTGCCTGGAGCTCTTTGATACGAGGCGGGGGAGGGGATGAGCAGTTCTTC.

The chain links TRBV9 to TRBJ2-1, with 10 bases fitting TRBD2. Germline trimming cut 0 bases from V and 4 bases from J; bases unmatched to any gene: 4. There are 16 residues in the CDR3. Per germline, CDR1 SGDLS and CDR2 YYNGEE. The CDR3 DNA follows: TGTGCCAGCAGCGTAGGTGATAGCGGGAGGTACAATGAGCAGTTCTTC. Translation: CASSVGDSGRYNEQFF.

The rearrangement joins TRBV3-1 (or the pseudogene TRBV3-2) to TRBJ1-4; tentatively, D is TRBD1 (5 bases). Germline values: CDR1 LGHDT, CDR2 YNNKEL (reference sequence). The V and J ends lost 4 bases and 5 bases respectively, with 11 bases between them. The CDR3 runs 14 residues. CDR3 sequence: CASSPGRQNEKLFF. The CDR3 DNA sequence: TGTGCCAGCAGCCCCGGCAGACAGAATGAAAAACTGTTTTTT.

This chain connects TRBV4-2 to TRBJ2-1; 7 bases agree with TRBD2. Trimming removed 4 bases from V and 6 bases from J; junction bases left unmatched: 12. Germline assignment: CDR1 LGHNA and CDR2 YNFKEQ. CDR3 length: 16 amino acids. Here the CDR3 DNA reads TGTGCCAGCAGCCCATATCTGGGGGAGGGAGGCAATGAGCAGTTCTTC. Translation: CASSPYLGEGGNEQFF.

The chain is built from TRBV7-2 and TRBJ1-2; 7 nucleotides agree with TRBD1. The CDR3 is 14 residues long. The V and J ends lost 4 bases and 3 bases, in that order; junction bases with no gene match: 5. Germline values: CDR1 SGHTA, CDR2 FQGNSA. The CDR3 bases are TGTGCCAGCAGCTCGGACAGGAGCTACTATGGCTACACCTTC. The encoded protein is CASSSDRSYYGYTF. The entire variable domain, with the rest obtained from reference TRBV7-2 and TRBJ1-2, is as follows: GAGVSQSPSNKVTEKGKDVELRCDPISGHTALYWYRQSLGQGLEFLIYFQGNSAPDKSGLPSDRFSAERTGGSVSTLTIQRTQQEDSAVYLCASSSDRSYYGYTFGSGTRLTVV.

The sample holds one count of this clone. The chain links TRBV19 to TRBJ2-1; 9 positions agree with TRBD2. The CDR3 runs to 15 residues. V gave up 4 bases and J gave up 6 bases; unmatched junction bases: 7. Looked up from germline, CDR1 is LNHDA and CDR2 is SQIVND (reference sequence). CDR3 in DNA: TGTGCCAGTAGTAAGAAGCTAGCGGGAAGCAATGAGCAGTTCTTC. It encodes CASSKKLAGSNEQFF.

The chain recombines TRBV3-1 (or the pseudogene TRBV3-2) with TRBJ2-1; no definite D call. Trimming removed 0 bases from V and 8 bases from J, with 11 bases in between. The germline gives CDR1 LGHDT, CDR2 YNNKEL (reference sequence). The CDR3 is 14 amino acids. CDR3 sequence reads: CASSQEVQVDEQFF. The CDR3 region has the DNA TGTGCCAGCAGCCAAGAGGTCCAGGTGGATGAGCAGTTCTTC.

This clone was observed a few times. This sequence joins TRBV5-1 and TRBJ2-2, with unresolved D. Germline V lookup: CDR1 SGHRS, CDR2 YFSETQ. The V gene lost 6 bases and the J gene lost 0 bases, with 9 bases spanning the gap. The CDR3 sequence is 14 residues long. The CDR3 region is CASKQATNTGELFF. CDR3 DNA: TGCGCCAGCAAGCAGGCCACGAACACCGGGGAGCTGTTTTTT. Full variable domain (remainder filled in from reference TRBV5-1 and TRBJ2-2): KAGVTQTPRYLIKTRGQQVTLSCSPISGHRSVSWYQQTPGQGLQFLFEYFSETQRNKGNFPGRFSGRQFSNSRSEMNVSTLELGDSALYLCASKQATNTGELFFGEGSRLTVL.

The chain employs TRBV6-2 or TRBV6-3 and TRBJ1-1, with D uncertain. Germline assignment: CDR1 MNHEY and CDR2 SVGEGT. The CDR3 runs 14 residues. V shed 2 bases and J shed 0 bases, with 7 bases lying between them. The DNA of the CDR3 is TGTGCCAGCAGTTACCGGGTTCTGAACACTGAAGCTTTCTTT. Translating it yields CASSYRVLNTEAFF.

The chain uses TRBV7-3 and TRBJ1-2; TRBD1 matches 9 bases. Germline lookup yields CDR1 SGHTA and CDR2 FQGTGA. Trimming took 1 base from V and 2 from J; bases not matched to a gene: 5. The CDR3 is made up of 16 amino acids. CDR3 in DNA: TGTGCCAGCAGCTTAAATGGGGGACAGGGAAACTATGGCTACACCTTC. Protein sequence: CASSLNGGQGNYGYTF.

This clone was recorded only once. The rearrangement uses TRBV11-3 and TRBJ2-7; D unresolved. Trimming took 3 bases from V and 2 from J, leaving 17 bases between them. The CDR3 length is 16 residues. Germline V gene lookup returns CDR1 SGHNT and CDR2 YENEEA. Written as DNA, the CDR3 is TGTGCCAGCAGCTTCGTAAGATACGGCAGCACCTACGAGCAGTACTTC. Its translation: CASSFVRYGSTYEQYF.

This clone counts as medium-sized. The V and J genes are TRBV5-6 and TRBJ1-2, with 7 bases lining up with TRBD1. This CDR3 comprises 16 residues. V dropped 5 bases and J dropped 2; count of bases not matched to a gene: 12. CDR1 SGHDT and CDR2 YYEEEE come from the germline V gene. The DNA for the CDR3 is TGTGCCAGCAGACCCCCCTACGACAGGGCAAACTATGGCTACACCTTC. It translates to CASRPPYDRANYGYTF.